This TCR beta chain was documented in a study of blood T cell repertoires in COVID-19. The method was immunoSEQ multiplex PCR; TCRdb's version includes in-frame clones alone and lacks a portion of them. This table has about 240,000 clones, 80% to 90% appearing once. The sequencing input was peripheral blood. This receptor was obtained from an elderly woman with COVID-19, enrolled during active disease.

The CDR3 bases are TGTGCCAGCAGCAACGGACACGGGTTTCGCGATGAGCAGTTCTTC. This translates into CASSNGHGFRDEQFF. The chain recombines TRBV7-3 with TRBJ2-1; possible D gene TRBD1, 5 bases. The CDR3 consists of 15 residues. CDR1 is SGHTA and CDR2 is FQGTGA in the germline V gene. Between the trimmed V and J ends, which lost 5 bases and 8 bases, there was a span of 19 bases.